One sample yielded the 17 T cell receptor beta chains listed below, sequenced in a study of blood T cell repertoires in COVID-19. Repertoires were generated with immunoSEQ multiplex PCR, while TCRdb's copy carries only in-frame clones and drops some. The table records 190,000 or so clones, roughly 86% of them present only once. The sample consisted of peripheral blood. These receptors all stem from a man aged 40-50 years with active or convalescent COVID-19.

The V and J genes are TRBV27 and TRBJ2-2, with unresolved D. V was trimmed by 3 bases and J by 4 bases, leaving 3 bases between them. The germline V gene has CDR1 MNHEY and CDR2 SMNVEV (reference sequence). The CDR3 length is 12 residues. The CDR3 region has the DNA TGTGCCAGCAGTTTCAGCACCGGGGAGCTGTTTTTT. This gives the protein CASSFSTGELFF.

This chain connects TRBV7-8 to TRBJ2-1, with 8 bases lining up with TRBD2. The V gene end was trimmed by 5 bases and the J gene end by 9 bases; junction bases not matched to a gene: 9. The CDR3 totals 14 residues. CDR1 and CDR2 (germline): SGHVS, FQNEAQ. The CDR3 loop is CASSVSGGPGEQFF. CDR3 DNA sequence: TGTGCCAGCAGCGTATCGGGGGGGCCAGGTGAGCAGTTCTTC.

This clone was recorded a few times. The V gene is TRBV28, the J gene TRBJ1-6; unclear D gene. In germline, CDR1 is MDHEN, CDR2 SYDVKM. V gave up 9 bases and J gave up 6 bases, with 9 bases separating them. The length of the CDR3 is 12 residues. The CDR3 nucleotides are TGTGCCAGTAGAGGCGGTAATTCACCCCTCCACTTT. As protein: CASRGGNSPLHF.

In this sample, this clone turned up once. The gene calls are TRBV6-6 and TRBJ1-2, with a weak D call TRBD1 (6 bases). Germline loops: CDR1 MNHNY, CDR2 SVGAGI (reference sequence). The CDR3 has 12 amino acids. The V end lost 8 bases, the J end lost 11 bases, and 18 bases lay between the germline ends. The CDR3 DNA is TGTGCCAGCGGGGGCGGAGTAGTTTGGTACACCTTC. This sequence encodes CASGGGVVWYTF.

This clone was found once. The chain employs TRBV7-9 and TRBJ2-1, with 10 bases that match TRBD2. This CDR3 region has 18 residues. V trimming: 5 bases; J trimming: 5 bases; junction bases outside the gene matches: 15. Per germline, CDR1 SEHNR and CDR2 FQNEAQ (reference sequence). The chain's CDR3 is CASSPSSRVAGGHNEQFF. CDR3 sequence (DNA): TGTGCCAGCAGCCCCTCTTCCCGGGTAGCGGGGGGCCACAATGAGCAGTTCTTC.

The chain is built from TRBV7-8 and TRBJ2-6; D ambiguous. The CDR3 spans 13 residues. Trimming removed 3 bases at V and 4 bases at J, with 4 bases between. The germline V gene has CDR1 SGHVS and CDR2 FQNEAQ. The CDR3 DNA reads TGTGCCAGCAGCTTCCAAGGGGCCAACGTCCTGACTTTC. It is translated as CASSFQGANVLTF.

The chain couples TRBV6-6 to TRBJ1-4, with D perhaps matching TRBD1 (5 bases). Per the germline V gene, CDR1 is MNHNY and CDR2 is SVGAGI (reference sequence). Trimming shortened V by 4 bases and J by 0 bases, and 9 bases separated the two germline ends. The CDR3 is made up of 15 amino acids. This CDR3 reads CASSSPGATNEKLFF. In DNA form, the CDR3 reads TGTGCCAGCAGTTCACCGGGGGCAACTAATGAAAAACTGTTTTTT.

This chain uses TRBV28 with TRBJ1-1; D may be TRBD1 (6 bases). Trimming shortened V by 7 bases and J by 2 bases, and 17 bases separated the two germline ends. CDR1 and CDR2 (germline): MDHEN, SYDVKM. CDR3 length: 15 residues. The CDR3: CASNPHRAANTEAFF. CDR3 coding DNA: TGTGCCAGCAACCCCCACAGGGCAGCCAACACTGAAGCTTTCTTT.

The chain combines TRBV3-1 (or the pseudogene TRBV3-2) with TRBJ2-5, with a weak D call TRBD1 (6 bases). Trimming left V 6 bases short and J 5 bases short, with 13 bases between. Per the germline V gene, CDR1 is LGHDT and CDR2 is YNNKEL (reference sequence). CDR3 size: 13 residues. The CDR3 loop is CASRATGMETQYF. The CDR3, as DNA: TGTGCCAGCAGAGCGACAGGCATGGAGACCCAGTACTTC.

The rearrangement uses TRBV11-2 and TRBJ2-3, with D maybe TRBD2 (6 bases). Germline loops: CDR1 SGHAT, CDR2 FQNNGV. The CDR3 has 15 amino acids. Between the trimmed V and J ends, which lost 1 base and 7 bases, there was a span of 15 bases. The CDR3 nucleotides are TGTGCCAGCAGCTTAGTTTTAGCGGCATCATATACGCAGTATTTT. Amino acid sequence: CASSLVLAASYTQYF.

The chain joins TRBV29-1 to TRBJ1-4; 9 bases fit TRBD1. The V and J ends lost 4 bases and 5 bases, in that order; junction bases with no gene match: 2. This CDR3 spans 13 amino acids. The germline CDR1 and CDR2 sequences are SQVTM and ANQGSEA. CDR3 sequence: CSVVGTGNEKLFF. For the CDR3, the DNA is TGCAGCGTTGTTGGGACAGGGAATGAAAAACTGTTTTTT.

The chain employs TRBV10-3 and TRBJ1-5; TRBD1 is a possible D gene (5 bases). Deletions cut 2 bases from V and 12 bases from J, with 20 bases between. This CDR3 has 15 residues. Germline V gene data show CDR1 as ENHRY and CDR2 as SYGVKD. CDR3 protein: CAISEEQGRSAGQHF. The CDR3 coding sequence is TGTGCCATCAGTGAGGAGCAGGGTAGATCAGCCGGCCAGCATTTT.

In its sample, this clone was seen once. The chain has TRBV5-4 and TRBJ1-2, with D possibly being TRBD1 (5 bases). The germline CDR1 and CDR2 sequences are SGHNT and YYREEE (reference sequence). The CDR3 is 14 amino acids. V lost 3 bases and J lost 1, with 10 bases in between. CDR3 sequence: CASSYDSINYGYTF. CDR3 in DNA: TGTGCCAGCAGCTACGACAGTATTAACTATGGCTACACCTTC. Full variable domain (rest looked up from reference TRBV5-4 and TRBJ1-2): ETGVTQSPTHLIKTRGQQVTLRCSSQSGHNTVSWYQQALGQGPQFIFQYYREEENGRGNFPPRFSGLQFPNYSSELNVNALELDDSALYLCASSYDSINYGYTFGSGTRLTVV.

The chain employs TRBV6-6 and TRBJ2-5, with D maybe TRBD1 (7 bases). The germline V and J ends were trimmed by 3 bases and 10 bases, with 12 bases remaining between them. CDR3 length: 12 amino acids. Looked up from germline, CDR1 is MNHNY and CDR2 is SVGAGI (reference sequence). The CDR3 loop is CASSYRQGGQYF. The CDR3 bases are TGTGCCAGCAGTTATCGTCAGGGGGGCCAGTACTTC.

This rearrangement joins TRBV28 to TRBJ1-3, with TRBD1 matching over 7 bases. J was trimmed by 0 bases and V by 5 bases; bases with no gene match: 13. Germline V CDR1 and CDR2: MDHEN, SYDVKM. The CDR3 sequence is 18 residues long. The CDR3 sequence: CASSASPGQLRSGNTIYF. The DNA of the CDR3 is TGTGCCAGCAGTGCCTCCCCGGGACAGCTACGCTCTGGAAACACCATATATTTT.

The chain joins TRBV12-3 or TRBV12-4 to TRBJ2-5; no firm D call. This CDR3 has 13 amino acids. V was clipped by 6 bases and J by 5 bases, with 13 bases between them. CDR3 sequence: CASSSSFRETQYF. DNA for the CDR3: TGTGCCAGCAGCTCTAGTTTCCGGGAGACCCAGTACTTC.

The V call is TRBV3-1 (or the pseudogene TRBV3-2), the J call TRBJ1-2; D remains unclear. The germline V gene encodes CDR1 LGHDT and CDR2 YNNKEL (reference sequence). The CDR3 has 14 residues. Between the trimmed V and J ends, which lost 0 bases and 0 bases, there was a span of 5 bases. CDR3 coding DNA: TGTGCCAGCAGCCAAGATCAGTCTAACTATGGCTACACCTTC. It yields the protein CASSQDQSNYGYTF.